Shown below are 24 T cell receptor beta chains from a single sample sequenced in a study of yellow fever vaccine responses in identical twins. One entry per CDR3 protein results from TCRdb running MiXCR on the RT-PCR reads. Of roughly 3,200 distinct CDR3 sequences listed, approximately 83% are singletons. Sample: T cells from blood (PBMCs), unsorted or a sorted subset (not recorded which), taken before or after yellow fever vaccination (not recorded which). Receptors were obtained from a woman aged 18-35 years who received the yellow fever vaccine.

The chain is built from TRBV6-2 or TRBV6-3 and TRBJ2-1, with 14 bases that match TRBD2. CDR3 size: 16 residues. CDR1 and CDR2 (germline): MNHEY, SVGEGT. Trimming took 2 bases from V and 6 from J; bases not matched to a gene: 3. The CDR3 reads CASSYGTSGSPNEQFF. The CDR3 nucleotides are TGTGCCAGCAGTTACGGGACTAGCGGGAGCCCCAATGAGCAGTTCTTC.

The chain employs TRBV11-2 and TRBJ2-3; 7 nucleotides line up with TRBD1. V was pared by 1 base and J by 6 bases, with 10 bases of the junction left unmatched. The germline CDR1 and CDR2 sequences are SGHAT and FQNNGV. The CDR3 is 16 amino acids. The CDR3 spells CASSLVGGPPHDTQYF. The CDR3 DNA sequence: TGTGCCAGCAGCTTAGTAGGGGGCCCCCCACACGATACGCAGTATTTT.

The chain couples TRBV7-9 to TRBJ2-2; no clear D. The CDR3 has 10 amino acids. V lost 8 bases and J lost 5, with 3 bases in between. Germline values: CDR1 SEHNR, CDR2 FQNEAQ (reference sequence). In nucleotides, the CDR3 is TGTGCCAGCGGGACCGGGGAGCTGTTTTTT. This encodes CASGTGELFF.

This chain links TRBV2 with TRBJ2-1; 7 bases agree with TRBD1. Germline-derived CDR1 and CDR2 are SNHLY and FYNNEI. J gave up 4 bases and V 4 bases, and 1 base lay outside the gene matches. The CDR3 is 13 amino acids. The CDR3 coding sequence is TGTGCCAGCAGTGCAGGGGGTTACAATGAGCAGTTCTTC. Encoded protein: CASSAGGYNEQFF.

This clonotype occurred a few times. This chain uses TRBV10-1 with TRBJ1-1; 8 nucleotides agree with TRBD1. V lost 8 bases and J lost 6; bases outside the gene matches: 2. The length of the CDR3 is 11 residues. Germline lookup yields CDR1 WNHNN and CDR2 SYGVQD (reference sequence). The DNA for the CDR3 is TGCGCCAGCGGACAGGGCCCTGAAGCTTTCTTT. Amino acid sequence: CASGQGPEAFF.

The chain combines TRBV11-1 with TRBJ2-5; the D gene could be TRBD1 or TRBD2 (5 bases each). CDR1 and CDR2 from the germline V gene are SGHAT and FQDESV (reference sequence). Trimming stripped 6 bases from V and 1 base from J, with 12 bases between. CDR3 length: 14 amino acids. CDR3 loop: CASRPGTVQETQYF. CDR3 nucleotides: TGTGCCAGCAGACCGGGGACGGTCCAAGAGACCCAGTACTTC.

The chain uses TRBV11-1 and TRBJ2-1; 7 nucleotides match TRBD1. CDR3 length equals 14 residues. Unmatched junction bases numbered 8, after V lost 6 bases and J lost 6 bases. In germline, CDR1 is SGHAT, CDR2 FQDESV (reference sequence). The CDR3 sequence: CASRTGTDPNEQFF. CDR3 nucleotides: TGTGCCAGCAGAACGGGGACAGACCCCAATGAGCAGTTCTTC.

V usage is TRBV7-2 and J usage is TRBJ2-2; D is unresolved. The CDR3 length is 13 residues. Germline V gene lookup returns CDR1 SGHTA and CDR2 FQGNSA. V was trimmed by 1 base and J by 4 bases, leaving 4 bases between them. The CDR3 protein is CASSLVPTGELFF. In DNA form, the CDR3 reads TGTGCCAGCAGCTTAGTACCCACCGGGGAGCTGTTTTTT.

V gene TRBV12-3 or TRBV12-4 combines with J gene TRBJ2-7; D gene unclear. With 1 base removed from V and 1 base from J, the gap between germline ends came to 11 bases. The CDR3 runs 15 residues. CDR3 coding DNA: TGTGCCAGCAGTTTAGTCGTCGGCCATTCCTACGAGCAGTACTTC. Residues: CASSLVVGHSYEQYF.

This chain links TRBV11-1 with TRBJ2-2; D ambiguous. The V gene lost 8 bases and the J gene lost 4 bases, with 2 bases spanning the gap. CDR1 is SGHAT and CDR2 is FQDESV in the germline V gene (reference sequence). The CDR3 sequence is 10 residues long. The CDR3 DNA sequence: TGTGCCAGCTCCACCGGGGAGCTGTTTTTT. As protein: CASSTGELFF.

This rearrangement joins TRBV29-1 to TRBJ2-3; 9 bases match TRBD1. This CDR3 comprises 13 residues. Germline V gene lookup returns CDR1 SQVTM and CDR2 ANQGSEA. Trimming at V came to 7 bases and at J to 1 base, leaving 3 bases not matched to a gene. The CDR3 coding sequence is TGCAGCGCCTGGACAGGGGGCACAGATACGCAGTATTTT. This sequence encodes CSAWTGGTDTQYF.

This clonotype appeared once. The chain carries TRBV5-1 and TRBJ1-1, with TRBD1 matching over 7 bases. Trimming at V came to 0 bases and at J to 2 bases, leaving 7 bases not matched to a gene. This CDR3 is built from 16 residues. The germline V gene has CDR1 SGHRS and CDR2 YFSETQ. CDR3 DNA: TGCGCCAGCAGCTTGGCCGTAACAGGGGACAACACTGAAGCTTTCTTT. Amino acid sequence: CASSLAVTGDNTEAFF. The full variable domain, completed using reference TRBV5-1 and TRBJ1-1, is KAGVTQTPRYLIKTRGQQVTLSCSPISGHRSVSWYQQTPGQGLQFLFEYFSETQRNKGNFPGRFSGRQFSNSRSEMNVSTLELGDSALYLCASSLAVTGDNTEAFFGQGTRLTVV.

The V gene is TRBV6-1, the J gene TRBJ2-7, with D perhaps being TRBD1 or TRBD2 (7 bases each). CDR1 and CDR2 (germline): MNHNS, SASEGT. This CDR3 comprises 16 residues. Trimming removed 6 bases at V and 5 bases at J, with 23 bases between. In DNA, the CDR3 is TGTGCCAGCAGCCCCGGGACAGCCCTACGGGGGGACGAGCAGTACTTC. Protein product: CASSPGTALRGDEQYF.

J is TRBJ2-7 and V is TRBV4-3; D is possibly TRBD1 or TRBD2 (5 bases each). The CDR3 runs to 15 residues. CDR1 and CDR2 (germline): LGHNA, YSLEER. With 0 bases removed from V and 4 bases from J, the gap between germline ends came to 13 bases. This CDR3 is CASSQDLGEEYEQYF. CDR3 coding DNA: TGCGCCAGCAGCCAAGATCTGGGGGAAGAATACGAGCAGTACTTC.

This rearrangement joins TRBV10-1 to TRBJ1-2; D may be TRBD1 (5 bases). Germline V lookup: CDR1 WNHNN, CDR2 SYGVQD (reference sequence). V lost 2 bases, J lost 5 bases, and 6 bases lay in between. This CDR3 is 12 amino acids long. The DNA for the CDR3 is TGCGCCAGCAGTGAGGACAGATATGGCTACACCTTC. It codes for CASSEDRYGYTF.

The rearrangement links TRBV29-1 to TRBJ2-1, with 12 bases that match TRBD2. The germline V gene encodes CDR1 SQVTM and CDR2 ANQGSEA. Trimming took 5 bases from V and 0 from J; bases not matched to a gene: 8. The CDR3 spans 17 residues. CDR3 loop: CSVSGLAGGSSYNEQFF. DNA of the CDR3: TGCAGCGTTTCGGGCCTAGCGGGAGGGAGCTCCTACAATGAGCAGTTCTTC.

The chain carries TRBV11-1 and TRBJ2-7; no clear D gene. Germline V gene sequence: CDR1 SGHAT, CDR2 FQDESV (reference sequence). V was cut by 4 bases and J by 3 bases, with 10 bases left in between. CDR3 length: 13 amino acids. CDR3 residues: CASSYPGDYEQYF. The CDR3 DNA follows: TGTGCCAGCAGCTACCCCGGTGACTACGAGCAGTACTTC.

This clonotype was observed once. V is TRBV11-1 and J is TRBJ2-3; D is ambiguous. Germline CDR1 and CDR2: SGHAT and FQDESV (reference sequence). The CDR3 runs 12 residues. The V gene lost 1 base and the J gene lost 4 bases, with 3 bases spanning the gap. The CDR3 reads CASSLEADTQYF. The CDR3 bases are TGTGCCAGCAGCTTAGAAGCAGATACGCAGTATTTT.

V is TRBV11-2 and J is TRBJ2-7, with D possibly matching TRBD1 (6 bases). Trimming took 2 bases from V and 5 from J, leaving 10 bases between them. Looked up from germline, CDR1 is SGHAT and CDR2 is FQNNGV. The CDR3 length is 13 residues. The CDR3 coding sequence is TGTGCCAGCAGCTTACAGGGGATCAACGAGCAGTACTTC. Amino acids: CASSLQGINEQYF.

This clonotype was detected a few times. V is TRBV13 and J is TRBJ1-1; no reliable D call. Germline V gene sequence: CDR1 PRHDT, CDR2 FYEKMQ (reference sequence). V was cut by 7 bases and J by 5 bases, with 8 bases left in between. This CDR3 contains 11 residues. Written as DNA, the CDR3 is TGTGCCAGCACTACGGAAACTGAAGCTTTCTTT. This gives the protein CASTTETEAFF.

V usage is TRBV11-3 and J usage is TRBJ1-1; no reliable D call. Germline V gene sequence: CDR1 SGHNT, CDR2 YENEEA. Trimming shortened V by 2 bases and J by 6 bases, and 10 bases separated the two germline ends. The length of the CDR3 is 13 residues. CDR3: CASSLSEEAEAFF. The CDR3 DNA is TGTGCCAGCAGCTTATCTGAGGAGGCTGAAGCTTTCTTT.

V is TRBV12-1 and J is TRBJ2-7; TRBD1, as called in the table, went unchecked against the DNA. TRBV12-1 is a known pseudogene. The CDR3 has 14 residues. The CDR3 sequence is CASSLLYRVREQYF. CDR3 sequence (DNA): TGTGCCAGCAGCTTGTTGTACAGGGTGAGGGAGCAGTACTTC.

In its sample, this clonotype was seen a few times. V is TRBV29-1 and J is TRBJ2-7; 8 nucleotides match TRBD1. The germline CDR1 and CDR2 sequences are SQVTM and ANQGSEA. This CDR3 contains 10 residues. The junction had 0 bases not matched to a gene; V was cut back by 5 bases and J by 6 bases. The CDR3 protein is CSVTGGEQYF. Written as DNA, the CDR3 is TGCAGCGTTACAGGGGGCGAGCAGTACTTC.

This clonotype was seen only a few times. This rearrangement joins TRBV1 to TRBJ1-2; the table's D call TRBD1 went unverified against the DNA. TRBV1 is a listed pseudogene. The CDR3 is made up of 12 amino acids. The CDR3 DNA reads as TGCACCAGCAGCCGGGACAGGTATGGCTACACCTTC. This gives the protein CTSSRDRYGYTF.